The rows below give T cell receptor beta chains drawn from one sample of a study of T cell changes during pregnancy in multiple sclerosis. Profiling relied on immunoSEQ multiplex PCR, and the TCRdb table lists in-frame clones only, not all of them. The sample has 45,000 to 55,000 clones, around 92% seen once. The source was CD4+ T cells from peripheral blood mononuclear cells, collected in the second trimester of pregnancy. These receptors came from a female donor in good health, enrolled as a control in a pregnancy study. Each CDR3 is given with its conserved first and last residue. D genes are given only for firm matches. A row's size may be missing; if present it is once, few, many or a size class.

v_call	clone_size	d_call	j_call	cdr3_nt	cdr3_aa
TRBV6-1	.	TRBD2	TRBJ2-7	TGTGCCAGCAGGGGGGAGGCGGGAGCGGGAGAGCAGTACTTC	CASRGEAGAGEQYF
TRBV15	.	.	TRBJ2-4	TGTGCCACCAGCAGAGATTCGGGGAACATTCAGTACTTC	CATSRDSGNIQYF
TRBV28	.	.	TRBJ2-6	TGTGCCAGCAGTCTCACAGTCGGGGCCAACGTCCTGACTTTC	CASSLTVGANVLTF
TRBV6-1	.	TRBD2	TRBJ2-1	TGTGCCAGTGGACTAGCGGGGTACAATGAGCAGTTCTTC	CASGLAGYNEQFF
TRBV25-1	.	TRBD1	TRBJ1-2	TGTGCCAGCAGATTGGACAGGGGAGTCTATGGCTACACCTTC	CASRLDRGVYGYTF
TRBV7-7	.	.	TRBJ2-1	TGTGCTAGCAGCTTAGGGTGGTCAGATGAGCAGTTCTTC	CASSLGWSDEQFF
TRBV5-1	.	TRBD1	TRBJ1-2	TGCGCCAGCAGCTTCTTGGGACAGGATACCTATGGCTACACCTTC	CASSFLGQDTYGYTF
TRBV7-3	.	.	TRBJ2-2	TGTGCCAGCAGCGAGTACACCGGGGAGCTGTTTTTT	CASSEYTGELFF
TRBV11-2	.	.	TRBJ2-3	TGTGCCAGCAGCCCCTTCCCAGATACGCAGTATTTT	CASSPFPDTQYF
TRBV6-5	.	TRBD2	TRBJ2-5	TGTGCCAGCAGTTACTCCGCGGGAGGGCCCCAAGAGACCCAGTACTTC	CASSYSAGGPQETQYF
TRBV2	few	.	TRBJ1-1	TGTGCCAGCAGCGGGCAGGGTAACACTGAAGCTTTCTTT	CASSGQGNTEAFF
TRBV9	.	.	TRBJ2-3	TGTGCCAGCAGCGTAGATGAGGGGGTGAGCGGGACCATGTCCACAGATACGCAGTATTTT	CASSVDEGVSGTMSTDTQYF
TRBV2	few	.	TRBJ1-1	TGTGCCAGCAGTTGGGTACAGGGTAAAGCTTTCTTT	CASSWVQGKAFF
TRBV7-9	.	.	TRBJ2-7	TGTGCCAGCAGCTCAGAGGGAGGTCCCTACGAGCAGTACTTC	CASSSEGGPYEQYF
TRBV10-2	.	.	TRBJ1-2	TGCGCCAGCAGTGAGACCCAGGGAGGCTATGGCTACACCTTC	CASSETQGGYGYTF
TRBV5-1	.	TRBD1	TRBJ1-2	TGCGCCAGCAGCTTGGGACAGGGAGGCTATGGCTACACCTTC	CASSLGQGGYGYTF
TRBV27	.	.	TRBJ1-1	TGTGCCAGCAGACCGGAGGGATACACTGAAGCTTTCTTT	CASRPEGYTEAFF
TRBV9	.	TRBD2	TRBJ2-7	TGTGCCAGCAGCGCGGGACTAGCGGGATATCACGAGCAGTACTTC	CASSAGLAGYHEQYF
TRBV7-8	.	.	TRBJ1-2	TGTGCCAGCAGCTTACCAACAGCCTATGGCTACACCTTC	CASSLPTAYGYTF
TRBV4-2	.	TRBD2	TRBJ2-2	TGTGCCAGCAGCCAAGATCCGCTAGCGGGAGTAGGTTCCGGGGAGCTGTTTTTT	CASSQDPLAGVGSGELFF
TRBV2	.	TRBD2	TRBJ2-7	TGTGCCAGCAGTGACCGCGGGGGGCCCTACGAGCAGTACTTC	CASSDRGGPYEQYF
TRBV19	.	TRBD1	TRBJ1-1	TGTGCCAGTAGTATAATGGTAGGGGGACAGGGGGCTTTCTTT	CASSIMVGGQGAFF
TRBV28	.	TRBD1	TRBJ1-2	TGTGCCAGCAGTGGCAGGGGGCCTCCCCTCGACTATGGCTACACCTTC	CASSGRGPPLDYGYTF
TRBV2	.	.	TRBJ2-7	TGTGCCAGCAGTGAGGGTATGAGGAGCTCCTACGAGCAGTACTTC	CASSEGMRSSYEQYF
TRBV5-1	.	TRBD1	TRBJ2-5	TGCGCCAGCAGGGACTTGGGACAGGGATTTAGGGAGACCCAGTACTTC	CASRDLGQGFRETQYF
TRBV6-1	.	TRBD1	TRBJ2-5	TGTGCCAGCAGGTTAGACAGGGGCCAAGAGACCCAGTACTTC	CASRLDRGQETQYF
TRBV19	.	.	TRBJ1-4	TGTGCCAGTAGTCACAGGTTTATCACTAATGAAAAACTGTTTTTT	CASSHRFITNEKLFF
TRBV28	.	.	TRBJ1-1	TGTGCCAGCAGTTTAGCGAGGGAAGCTTTCTTT	CASSLAREAFF
TRBV21-1	.	.	TRBJ1-5	TGTGCCAGCAGCAAAAGGAGCGTTTATAGCAATCAGCCCCAGCATTTT	CASSKRSVYSNQPQHF
TRBV14	.	TRBD1	TRBJ2-7	TGTGCCAGCAGCCGGACAGGAAACCCCTACGAGCAGTACTTC	CASSRTGNPYEQYF
TRBV5-4	once	TRBD2	TRBJ2-2	TGTGCCAGCAGCGAAGGACTAGCTAAACAGGCGGCCGGGGAGCTGTTTTTT	CASSEGLAKQAAGELFF
TRBV18	.	TRBD2	TRBJ2-3	TGTGCCAGCTCCCCCGGGGGGACAGATACGCAGTATTTT	CASSPGGTDTQYF
TRBV18	.	.	TRBJ2-1	TGTGCCAGCTCAACGGGTCTAGATTTCTGGCAGTTCTTC	CASSTGLDFWQFF
TRBV27	.	.	TRBJ1-5	TGTGCCAGCAGTCCCGGGACAACCTCCAATCAGCCCCAGCATTTT	CASSPGTTSNQPQHF
TRBV19	few	TRBD2	TRBJ2-5	TGTGCCAGTAGCTCGTCTAGACTAGCGGGAGTTGAGGGCCACCAAGAGACCCAGTACTTC	CASSSSRLAGVEGHQETQYF
TRBV2	few	.	TRBJ2-5	TGTGCCAGCAGTCCCCGACCACTAGTGGGGGAGACCCAGTACTTC	CASSPRPLVGETQYF
TRBV7-9	.	.	TRBJ2-1	TGTGCCAGCAGCTTACGAGCGGATAGCTCCTACAATGAGCAGTTCTTC	CASSLRADSSYNEQFF
TRBV30	.	TRBD1	TRBJ2-3	TGTGCCTGGAGTCGGACAGGGGTCACAGATACGCAGTATTTT	CAWSRTGVTDTQYF
TRBV28	once	TRBD1	TRBJ1-5	TGTGCCAGCAATTTATGGGCCCCCGGGACAGGGGTCAATCAGCCCCAGCATTTT	CASNLWAPGTGVNQPQHF
TRBV5-1	.	TRBD2	TRBJ2-1	TGCGCCAGCAGCTTGAGCGTTAGCGGGAGTAATGAGCAGTTCTTC	CASSLSVSGSNEQFF
TRBV28	.	TRBD1	TRBJ1-2	TGTGCCAGCAGTTTAGTGACAGGGGGATCGAATGGCTACACCTTC	CASSLVTGGSNGYTF
TRBV6-5	.	TRBD1	TRBJ1-2	TGTGCCAGCAGTTACCTGGGACAGGGGGCGTATGGCTACACCTTC	CASSYLGQGAYGYTF
TRBV27	once	.	TRBJ2-7	TGTGCCAGCAGTTTGATCGGGAGCTCCTACGAGCAGTACTTC	CASSLIGSSYEQYF
TRBV7-8	.	TRBD2	TRBJ2-1	TGTGCCAGCAGCCCGAGGACTAGCCCTGGAGAGCAGTTCTTC	CASSPRTSPGEQFF
TRBV10-3	.	TRBD2	TRBJ2-1	TGTGCCATCTCCCTAGCGGTCAATGAGCAGTTCTTC	CAISLAVNEQFF
TRBV4-1	.	.	TRBJ1-2	TGCGCCAGCAGCCAAGAATGGGCCGATCTCTACACCTTC	CASSQEWADLYTF
TRBV29-1	.	TRBD2	TRBJ2-3	TGCAGCGTTGGGCGGGGGGGCCGCACAGATACGCAGTATTTT	CSVGRGGRTDTQYF
TRBV28	.	.	TRBJ1-1	TGTGCCAGCTCCCATGGACTCACTGTCACTGAAGCTTTCTTT	CASSHGLTVTEAFF
TRBV7-2	.	TRBD2	TRBJ2-3	TGTGCCAGCAGCTCCCCCTGGGTAGCGGGAATGTCGCAGTATTTT	CASSSPWVAGMSQYF
TRBV19	few	.	TRBJ1-1	TGTGCCAGTAGTATCCCAGGGCCAACTGAAGCTTTCTTT	CASSIPGPTEAFF
TRBV15	.	.	TRBJ2-4	TGTGCCACCAGCAGAGATGGCACGGCCAAAAACATTCAGTACTTC	CATSRDGTAKNIQYF
TRBV27	.	TRBD1	TRBJ1-5	TGTGCCAGCAGTTCCAGGGGGCTGTGGCAGCCCCAGCATTTT	CASSSRGLWQPQHF
TRBV30	.	.	TRBJ1-1	TGTGCCTGGAGTAGGGGGATTGAGAACACTGAAGCTTTCTTT	CAWSRGIENTEAFF